Listed below are T cell receptor beta chains from one sample, sequenced in a study of type 1 regulatory T cells. Via MiXCR, TCRdb re-called the reads, giving one row per CDR3 protein. The data hold fewer than 80,000 distinct CDR3 sequences, with 20% to 25% observed a single time. Their antigens are not known. Sequenced: cultured type 1 regulatory T (Tr1) cells, either the whole culture or a sorted fraction (not recorded which). The receptors shown here come from a human donor in good health. CDR3s include the opening cysteine and the closing phenylalanine or tryptophan. The D gene is left open where the match is weak. Only part of the rows carry a size: once, few, many, or a class if the clone is expanded.

d_gene,v_gene,j_gene,abundance,CDR3nt,CDR3aa
TRBD2,TRBV7-2,TRBJ2-5,NA,TGTGCCAGCAGCTTAGAAGTAGCGGGAGGACGAGAGACCCAGTACTTC,CASSLEVAGGRETQYF
NA,TRBV9,TRBJ2-1,NA,TGTGCCAGCAGCCCTTTGATCCTCGGAGAGCAGTTCTTC,CASSPLILGEQFF
NA,TRBV7-2,TRBJ2-2,few,TGTGCCAGCAGCTCGCCCATCGGGAGACTTAACACCGGGGAGCTGTTTTTT,CASSSPIGRLNTGELFF
TRBD2,TRBV11-3,TRBJ2-1,NA,TGTGCCAGCAGTACCGGACTAGCGGGCGGGAATGAGCAGTTCTTC,CASSTGLAGGNEQFF
NA,TRBV12-3/TRBV12-4,TRBJ1-5,NA,TGTGCCGGCAGTTATAACAATCAGCCCCAGCATTTT,CAGSYNNQPQHF
TRBD1,TRBV29-1,TRBJ2-1,few,TGCAGCGGTGCTAGGGGGACAGGGGGCATCAATGAGCAGTTCTTC,CSGARGTGGINEQFF
NA,TRBV6-6,TRBJ1-2,few,TGTGCCAGCAGCCCAGCGGGTAACTATGGCTACACCTTC,CASSPAGNYGYTF
NA,TRBV15,TRBJ2-6,NA,TGTGCCACCAGCAGAAAAGCCGGGACCCTGGCTGGGGCCAACGTCCTGACTTTC,CATSRKAGTLAGANVLTF
NA,TRBV7-9,TRBJ1-1,few,TGTGCCAGCAGCTTAGCGATGAACACTGAAGCTTTCTTT,CASSLAMNTEAFF
NA,TRBV6-1,TRBJ1-5,NA,TGTGCCAGCCATGAAATCGGGACCTATCAGCCCCAGCATTTT,CASHEIGTYQPQHF
NA,TRBV12-3/TRBV12-4,TRBJ2-5,NA,TGTGCCAGCAGTTTAGGGGGCCGAGAGACCCGGTACTTC,CASSLGGRETRYF
NA,TRBV6-1,TRBJ2-5,NA,TGTGCCAGCAGTGACCCCCTTTCTCAGCGGCAGCAAGAGACCCAGTACTTC,CASSDPLSQRQQETQYF
TRBD1,TRBV7-2,TRBJ2-1,NA,TGTGCCAGCAGCCTGAATGCCCACCCAATATTCCAGGGGGCAAATTTCTTC,CASSLNAHPIFQGANFF
TRBD1,TRBV5-6,TRBJ2-1,NA,TGTGCCACCGGAGGGACAGGGGCCTACAATGAGCAGTTCTTC,CATGGTGAYNEQFF
NA,TRBV5-1,TRBJ2-5,few,TGCGCCAGCATCTCGGGGGAGACCCAGTACTTC,CASISGETQYF
NA,TRBV15,TRBJ2-3,medium-sized,TGTGCCACCAGCAAAGGGGGAAACACAGATACGCAGTATTTT,CATSKGGNTDTQYF
NA,TRBV18,TRBJ2-7,NA,TGTGCCAGCTCACCACTAGGCGACGAGCAGTACTTC,CASSPLGDEQYF
NA,TRBV5-1,TRBJ2-6,few,TGCGCCAGCAGCTTCCTCGGGGGCACTGGGGCCAACGTCCTGACTTTC,CASSFLGGTGANVLTF
NA,TRBV6-6,TRBJ1-1,many,TGTGCCAGCGGGCGGGGTATGATGAACACTGAAGCTTTCTTT,CASGRGMMNTEAFF
NA,TRBV10-3,TRBJ2-5,few,TGTGCCATCAGTGAGTCGAAAACAGTACCGTCAGAGACCCAGTACTTC,CAISESKTVPSETQYF
NA,TRBV5-1,TRBJ2-1,few,TGCGCCAGCAGGGAAGGGGTCGGGAATGAGCAGTTCTTC,CASREGVGNEQFF
TRBD1,TRBV20-1,TRBJ1-5,few,TGCAGTGCTTTGGAGGACAGGGTAACTCAGCCCCAGCATTTT,CSALEDRVTQPQHF
TRBD1,TRBV7-9,TRBJ1-4,few,TGTGCCAGCAGCTCTGACAGGGGTAATGAAAAACTGTTTTTT,CASSSDRGNEKLFF
NA,TRBV20-1,TRBJ2-1,medium-sized,TGCAGTGCTAGTATAGATGAGCAGTTCTTC,CSASIDEQFF
TRBD1,TRBV5-1,TRBJ1-1,few,TGCGCCACCCGACAGGAGACAGGGGAGAACACTGAAGCTTTCTTT,CATRQETGENTEAFF
NA,TRBV5-1,TRBJ1-2,few,TGCGCCAGCAGCCCCCTTGGGGGGGCGCCTTCGGTTGGCTACACCTTC,CASSPLGGAPSVGYTF
NA,TRBV6-5,TRBJ2-2,few,TGTGCCAGCGGGTCTTTCAGGGGCCAGGGGGAGCTGTTTTTT,CASGSFRGQGELFF
NA,TRBV29-1,TRBJ2-3,few,TGCAGCGTTGAAGAGGCTTTACTTCGGACAGATACGCAGTATTTT,CSVEEALLRTDTQYF
TRBD2,TRBV20-1,TRBJ2-7,few,TGCAGTGCTCATCTAGCGGGAGGGACCTACGAGCAGTACTTC,CSAHLAGGTYEQYF
TRBD2,TRBV7-8,TRBJ2-5,few,TGTGCCAGCAGCTTAGGGTCTAGCGGGAGGATAGAGACCCAGTACTTC,CASSLGSSGRIETQYF
NA,TRBV9,TRBJ2-3,NA,TGTGCCAGCAGCCCTCCAGGCTTGGAGGCAACAGATACGCAGTATTTT,CASSPPGLEATDTQYF
TRBD2,TRBV29-1,TRBJ2-5,few,TGCAGCGTCGCACTAGCGGGAGGGTCCAGAGAGACCCAGTACTTC,CSVALAGGSRETQYF
NA,TRBV5-1,TRBJ2-1,NA,TGCGCCAGCAGCTGGGAGGGACACAAATACAATGAGCAGTTCTTC,CASSWEGHKYNEQFF
NA,TRBV5-1,TRBJ2-2,NA,TGCGCCAGCAGCGGCTTATCCCGGGAGCTGTTTTTT,CASSGLSRELFF
TRBD2,TRBV10-3,TRBJ2-3,NA,TGTGCCATCAGTAGAGCCCTAGCGGGAGTCCCAGATACGCAGTATTTT,CAISRALAGVPDTQYF
NA,TRBV14,TRBJ2-6,few,TGTGCCAGCAGCCGGTACTCTGGGGCCAACGTCCTGACTTTC,CASSRYSGANVLTF
NA,TRBV6-2/TRBV6-3,TRBJ2-2,few,TGTGCCAGCAGCCGCTGGGGAGCCTCGCTTGGAGGGCAGCTGTTTTTT,CASSRWGASLGGQLFF
NA,TRBV29-1,TRBJ2-2,NA,TGCAGCGTTTATACGGGAGACACCGGGGAGCTGTTTTTT,CSVYTGDTGELFF
NA,TRBV29-1,TRBJ2-1,NA,TGCAGCGCCGACCCTGTCGGTGAGCAGTTCTTC,CSADPVGEQFF
NA,TRBV5-1,TRBJ2-6,few,TGCGCCAGCAGGGGTGACGGATCTGGGGCCAACGTCCTGACTTTC,CASRGDGSGANVLTF
TRBD1,TRBV2,TRBJ1-6,few,TGTGCCAGCAGTTTGGACAGGGTTAATTCACCCCTCCACTTT,CASSLDRVNSPLHF
TRBD2,TRBV20-1,TRBJ2-1,few,TGCAGTGCTAGCGTTACTAGCGGGAGAGTTTATGAGCAGTTCTTC,CSASVTSGRVYEQFF
NA,TRBV20-1,TRBJ2-3,NA,TGCAGTGCTCCCAGGAGTGGCACAGATACGCAGTATTTT,CSAPRSGTDTQYF
TRBD2,TRBV29-1,TRBJ2-4,NA,TGCAGCGTTGATAGACTAGCGGGAGTCCCCAAAAACATTCAGTACTTC,CSVDRLAGVPKNIQYF
NA,TRBV5-1,TRBJ2-1,NA,TGCGCCAGCAGCTTAGAGGACTTGTCCTACAATGAGCAGTTCTTC,CASSLEDLSYNEQFF
TRBD2,TRBV6-2/TRBV6-3,TRBJ2-7,few,TGTGCCAGCAGTAGCGGGAGGGTTGAGCAGTACTTC,CASSSGRVEQYF
NA,TRBV18,TRBJ2-1,many,TGTGCCAGCTCACCAGTGACCTACAATGAGCAGTTCTTC,CASSPVTYNEQFF
NA,TRBV3-1,TRBJ2-7,NA,TGTGCCAGCAGCCAAAGTGGGGTCCCCGAGCAGTACTTC,CASSQSGVPEQYF
TRBD1,TRBV10-3,TRBJ2-5,few,TGTGCCATCAGTAGTACAGGGGGCTTAGTGGAGACCCAGTACTTC,CAISSTGGLVETQYF
TRBD2,TRBV4-2,TRBJ2-1,NA,TGTGCCAGCAGCCAAATCGGGACTAGCGGGTCCTACAATGAGCAGTTCTTC,CASSQIGTSGSYNEQFF
TRBD1,TRBV12-3/TRBV12-4,TRBJ1-1,many,TGTGCCAGCAGGGCCGGGACAGGAGCCTCCGGCGGAGCTTTCTTT,CASRAGTGASGGAFF
NA,TRBV7-2,TRBJ2-3,NA,TGTGCCAGCATTCCTTGGGCGGGCACAGATACGCAGTATTTT,CASIPWAGTDTQYF
NA,TRBV12-3/TRBV12-4,TRBJ2-1,NA,TGTGCCAGCGCCCCCCGAACGAATGAGCAGTTCTTC,CASAPRTNEQFF